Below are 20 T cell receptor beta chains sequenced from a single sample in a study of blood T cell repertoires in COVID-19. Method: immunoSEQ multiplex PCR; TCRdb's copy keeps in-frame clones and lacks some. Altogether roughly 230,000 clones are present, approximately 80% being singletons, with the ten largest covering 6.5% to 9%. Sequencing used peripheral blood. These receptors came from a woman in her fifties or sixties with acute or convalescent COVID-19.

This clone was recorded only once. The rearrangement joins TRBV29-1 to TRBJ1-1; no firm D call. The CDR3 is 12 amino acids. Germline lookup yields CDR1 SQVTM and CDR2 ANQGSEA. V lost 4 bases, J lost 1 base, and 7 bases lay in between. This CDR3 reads CSVAYKNTEAFF. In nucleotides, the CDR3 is TGCAGCGTTGCTTACAAGAACACTGAAGCTTTCTTT.

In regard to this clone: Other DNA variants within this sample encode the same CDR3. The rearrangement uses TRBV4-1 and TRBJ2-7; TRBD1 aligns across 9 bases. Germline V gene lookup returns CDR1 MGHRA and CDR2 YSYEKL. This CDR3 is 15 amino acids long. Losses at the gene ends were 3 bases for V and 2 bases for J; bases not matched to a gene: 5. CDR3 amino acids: CASSHPGQGAYEQYF. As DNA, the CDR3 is TGCGCCAGCAGCCATCCGGGACAGGGCGCCTACGAGCAGTACTTC.

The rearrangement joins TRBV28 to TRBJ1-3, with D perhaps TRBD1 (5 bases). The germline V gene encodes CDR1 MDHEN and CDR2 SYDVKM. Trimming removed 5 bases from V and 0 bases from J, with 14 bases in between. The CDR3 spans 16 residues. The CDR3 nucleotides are TGTGCCAGCAGTCTAAGGGGAGGGAACTCTGGAAACACCATATATTTT. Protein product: CASSLRGGNSGNTIYF.

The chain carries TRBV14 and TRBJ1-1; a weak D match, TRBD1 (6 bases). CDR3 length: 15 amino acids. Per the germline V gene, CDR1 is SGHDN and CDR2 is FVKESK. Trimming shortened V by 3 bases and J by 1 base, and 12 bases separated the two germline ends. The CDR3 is CASSHRGRGNTEAFF. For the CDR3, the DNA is TGTGCCAGCAGCCACAGGGGCAGGGGGAACACTGAAGCTTTCTTT.

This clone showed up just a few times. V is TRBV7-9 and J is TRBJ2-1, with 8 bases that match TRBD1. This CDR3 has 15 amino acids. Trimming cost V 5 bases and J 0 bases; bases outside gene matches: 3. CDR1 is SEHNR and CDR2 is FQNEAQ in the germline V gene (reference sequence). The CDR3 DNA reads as TGTGCCAGCAGCCAAACAGGGGGCTCCTACAATGAGCAGTTCTTC. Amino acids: CASSQTGGSYNEQFF.

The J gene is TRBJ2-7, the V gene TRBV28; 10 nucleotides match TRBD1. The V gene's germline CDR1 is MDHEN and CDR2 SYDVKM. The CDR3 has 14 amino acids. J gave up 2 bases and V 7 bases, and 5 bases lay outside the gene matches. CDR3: CASNTGTGAYEQYF. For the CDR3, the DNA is TGTGCCAGCAATACCGGGACAGGGGCCTACGAGCAGTACTTC. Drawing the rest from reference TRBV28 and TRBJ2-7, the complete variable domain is DVKVTQSSRYLVKRTGEKVFLECVQDMDHENMFWYRQDPGLGLRLIYFSYDVKMKEKGDIPEGYSVSREKKERFSLILESASTNQTSMYLCASNTGTGAYEQYFGPGTRLTVT.

This chain's CDR3 is CASGINSNQPQHF. Here the CDR3 DNA reads TGTGCCTCAGGGATTAATAGCAATCAGCCCCAGCATTTT. The chain uses TRBV12-3 or TRBV12-4 and TRBJ1-5; D may be TRBD1 (5 bases). V was shortened by 11 bases and J by 0 bases, with 11 bases between the two germline ends. This CDR3 has 13 amino acids.

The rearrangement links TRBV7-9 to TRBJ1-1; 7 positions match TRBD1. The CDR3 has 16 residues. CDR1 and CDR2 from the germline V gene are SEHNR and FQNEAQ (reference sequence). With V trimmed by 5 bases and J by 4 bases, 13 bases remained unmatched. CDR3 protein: CASSPQGPGFGTEAFF. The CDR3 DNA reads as TGTGCCAGCAGCCCACAGGGGCCCGGGTTTGGCACTGAAGCTTTCTTT.

The CDR3 region is CASSPRAQGNEKLFF. The CDR3 DNA reads TGTGCCAGCAGCCCCCGGGCACAGGGTAATGAAAAACTGTTTTTT. The chain combines TRBV7-2 with TRBJ1-4, with D possibly being TRBD1 (6 bases). This CDR3 comprises 15 residues. CDR1 is SGHTA, CDR2 FQGNSA, per germline. V shed 5 bases and J shed 4 bases, with 14 bases lying between them.

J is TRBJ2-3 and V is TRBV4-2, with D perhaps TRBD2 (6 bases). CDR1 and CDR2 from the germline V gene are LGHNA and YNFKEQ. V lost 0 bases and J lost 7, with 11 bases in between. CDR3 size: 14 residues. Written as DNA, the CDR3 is TGTGCCAGCAGCCAAGATTCGGCGGGGAATACGCAGTATTTT. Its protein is CASSQDSAGNTQYF.

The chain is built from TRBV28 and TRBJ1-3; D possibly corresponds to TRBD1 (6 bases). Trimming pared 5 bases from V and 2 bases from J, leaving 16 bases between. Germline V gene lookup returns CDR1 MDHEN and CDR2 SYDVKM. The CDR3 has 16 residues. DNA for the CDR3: TGTGCCAGCAGTCCCTCGGGACATCTAACTGGAAACACCATATATTTT. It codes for CASSPSGHLTGNTIYF.

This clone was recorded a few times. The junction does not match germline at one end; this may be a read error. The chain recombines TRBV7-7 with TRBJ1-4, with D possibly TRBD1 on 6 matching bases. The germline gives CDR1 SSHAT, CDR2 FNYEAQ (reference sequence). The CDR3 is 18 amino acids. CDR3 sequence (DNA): TGTGCTAGCAGCCCGCGAGGGGAGGGGAGGGGGATTGTTGAAAAACTGTTTTTT. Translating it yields CASSPRGEGRGIVEKLFF.

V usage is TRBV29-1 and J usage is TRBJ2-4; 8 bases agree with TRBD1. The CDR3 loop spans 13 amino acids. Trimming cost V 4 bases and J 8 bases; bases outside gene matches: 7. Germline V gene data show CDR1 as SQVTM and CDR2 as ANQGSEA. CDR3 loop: CSVVAGGRDIQYF. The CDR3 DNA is TGCAGCGTTGTGGCAGGGGGCAGGGACATTCAGTACTTC.

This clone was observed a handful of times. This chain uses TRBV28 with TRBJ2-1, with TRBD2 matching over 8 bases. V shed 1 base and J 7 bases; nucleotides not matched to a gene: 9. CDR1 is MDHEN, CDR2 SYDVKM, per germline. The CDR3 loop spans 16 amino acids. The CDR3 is CASSLSGGVRRNEQFF. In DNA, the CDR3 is TGTGCCAGCAGTTTATCCGGGGGGGTGAGGCGTAATGAGCAGTTCTTC.

CDR3 in amino acids: CASSMGDYRHEQYF. CDR3 nucleotide sequence: TGTGCCAGTAGTATGGGTGACTACCGGCACGAGCAGTACTTC. This sequence joins TRBV19 and TRBJ2-7; a weak D match, TRBD2 (5 bases). Trimming took off 3 bases at V and 5 bases at J, with 14 bases between the two ends. Germline CDR1 and CDR2: LNHDA and SQIVND (reference sequence). This CDR3 has 14 residues.

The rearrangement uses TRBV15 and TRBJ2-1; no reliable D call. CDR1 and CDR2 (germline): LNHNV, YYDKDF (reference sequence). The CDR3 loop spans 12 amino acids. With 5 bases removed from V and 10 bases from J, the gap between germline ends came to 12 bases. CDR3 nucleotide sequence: TGTGCCACCAGCCCCGCAGGTAGGGAGCAGTTCTTC. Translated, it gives CATSPAGREQFF. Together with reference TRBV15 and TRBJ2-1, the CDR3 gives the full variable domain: DAMVIQNPRYQVTQFGKPVTLSCSQTLNHNVMYWYQQKSSQAPKLLFHYYDKDFNNEADTPDNFQSRRPNTSFCFLDIRSPGLGDTAMYLCATSPAGREQFFGPGTRLTVL.

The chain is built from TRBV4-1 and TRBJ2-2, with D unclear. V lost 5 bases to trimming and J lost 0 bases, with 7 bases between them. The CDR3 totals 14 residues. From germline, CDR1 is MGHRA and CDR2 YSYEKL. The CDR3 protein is CASSLGPNTGELFF. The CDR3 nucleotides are TGCGCCAGCAGCTTGGGCCCGAACACCGGGGAGCTGTTTTTT.

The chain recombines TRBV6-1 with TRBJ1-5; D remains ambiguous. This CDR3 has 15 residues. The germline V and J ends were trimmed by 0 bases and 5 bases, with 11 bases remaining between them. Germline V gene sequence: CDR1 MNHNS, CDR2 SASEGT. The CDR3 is CASSEALRGDQPQHF. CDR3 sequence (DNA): TGTGCCAGCAGTGAAGCGCTTCGGGGAGATCAGCCCCAGCATTTT.

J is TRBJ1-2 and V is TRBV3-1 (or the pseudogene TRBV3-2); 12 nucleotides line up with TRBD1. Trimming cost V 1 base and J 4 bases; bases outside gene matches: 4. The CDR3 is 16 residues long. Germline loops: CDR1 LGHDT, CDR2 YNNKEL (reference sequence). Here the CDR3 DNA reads TGTGCCAGCAGCCAAGCGGGACAGGGGGCAGGCTATGGCTACACCTTC. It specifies CASSQAGQGAGYGYTF.

The CDR3 bases are TGCGCCAGCAGCCCCCGGGCAGGGGGCGACACCGGGGAGCTGTTTTTT. This gives the protein CASSPRAGGDTGELFF. The chain is built from TRBV5-1 and TRBJ2-2, with TRBD1 matching over 8 bases. The germline V gene has CDR1 SGHRS and CDR2 YFSETQ. The CDR3 covers 16 residues. The V and J ends lost 4 bases and 3 bases, in that order; junction bases with no gene match: 8.